This is a list of T cell receptor beta chains from one sample in a study of CD8 T cells in ankylosing spondylitis. TCRdb re-called the 5' RACE reads through MiXCR, storing one row per CDR3 protein. The sample carries around 210,000 distinct CDR3 sequences, 7.5% to 9.5% recorded once. The sequenced sample was blood, either unsorted or a sorted T cell fraction (not recorded which). These receptors originate from a female donor with ankylosing spondylitis or in good health (not recorded which). The CDR3 runs from the conserved cysteine through the conserved F or W. A D gene is named only where the DNA matches it firmly. Where a row states a size, it is once, few, many or the class of an expanded clone; other rows omit it.

J gene: TRBJ1-1; V gene: TRBV5-1; clone size: many; D gene: TRBD1; CDR3 DNA: TGCGCCAGCAGCTTGGGGGACAGGGAAGACACTGAAGCTTTCTTT; CDR3 protein: CASSLGDREDTEAFF
J gene: TRBJ2-1; V gene: TRBV29-1; clone size: many; D gene: -; CDR3 DNA: TGCAGCGTTGGGATACACAATGAGCAGTTCTTC; CDR3 protein: CSVGIHNEQFF
J gene: TRBJ2-5; V gene: TRBV7-2; clone size: many; D gene: -; CDR3 DNA: TGTGCCAGCAGCCGCGGGCAAGAGACCCAGTACTTC; CDR3 protein: CASSRGQETQYF
J gene: TRBJ1-5; V gene: TRBV7-2; clone size: few; D gene: -; CDR3 DNA: TGTGCCAGCAGCTTAGTGGGGGGTTATAGCAATCAGCCCCAGCATTTT; CDR3 protein: CASSLVGGYSNQPQHF
J gene: TRBJ2-7; V gene: TRBV12-5; clone size: many; D gene: TRBD2; CDR3 DNA: TGTGCTAGTGGTTCGTCCGGGACTAGCGGGCTGTACGAGCAGTACTTC; CDR3 protein: CASGSSGTSGLYEQYF
J gene: TRBJ2-7; V gene: TRBV20-1; clone size: -; D gene: TRBD1; CDR3 DNA: TGCAGTGCTAGCCCCCGACAGGGCTACGAGCAGTACTTC; CDR3 protein: CSASPRQGYEQYF
J gene: TRBJ2-1; V gene: TRBV29-1; clone size: many; D gene: -; CDR3 DNA: TGCAGCGTGGGCACGGGGGTGGATGAGCAGTTCTTC; CDR3 protein: CSVGTGVDEQFF
J gene: TRBJ1-6; V gene: TRBV6-5; clone size: many; D gene: TRBD1; CDR3 DNA: TGTGCCAGCAGTTACGGGACAGGGGGCCGCTCCTATAATTCACCCCTCCACTTT; CDR3 protein: CASSYGTGGRSYNSPLHF
J gene: TRBJ1-1; V gene: TRBV18; clone size: many; D gene: -; CDR3 DNA: TGTGCCAGCTCACCACAGGGCCGTACTTACACTGAAGCTTTCTTT; CDR3 protein: CASSPQGRTYTEAFF
J gene: TRBJ1-1; V gene: TRBV27; clone size: many; D gene: -; CDR3 DNA: TGTGCCAGCGTCGAGTCAGGGAGGTGGGGCACTGAAGCTTTCTTT; CDR3 protein: CASVESGRWGTEAFF
J gene: TRBJ2-1; V gene: TRBV7-2; clone size: few; D gene: TRBD1; CDR3 DNA: TGTGCCAGCAGCTCCTGGGACAGAGTCTACAATGAGCAGTTCTTC; CDR3 protein: CASSSWDRVYNEQFF
J gene: TRBJ1-2; V gene: TRBV12-3/TRBV12-4; clone size: many; D gene: -; CDR3 DNA: TGTGCCAGCTACCCGGGGGTATCTGCCTATGGCTACACCTTC; CDR3 protein: CASYPGVSAYGYTF
J gene: TRBJ2-7; V gene: TRBV12-5; clone size: many; D gene: TRBD2; CDR3 DNA: TGTGCTAGTGGTGTCTTAGCGGGACCCTACGAGCAGTACTTC; CDR3 protein: CASGVLAGPYEQYF
J gene: TRBJ2-7; V gene: TRBV5-1; clone size: many; D gene: TRBD1; CDR3 DNA: TGCGCCAGCAGCTGGAACGGACAGGGCTACGAGCAGTACTTC; CDR3 protein: CASSWNGQGYEQYF
J gene: TRBJ1-4; V gene: TRBV7-6; clone size: many; D gene: TRBD1; CDR3 DNA: TGTGCCAGCAGCCCAGGGGGATATGATGAAAAACTGTTTTTT; CDR3 protein: CASSPGGYDEKLFF
J gene: TRBJ2-7; V gene: TRBV20-1; clone size: many; D gene: TRBD1; CDR3 DNA: TGCAGTGCTTGGACAGGAAATTTCTACGAGCAGTACTTC; CDR3 protein: CSAWTGNFYEQYF